The 4 T cell receptor beta chains in this list originate from one sample, sequenced in a study of response to subunit inactivated influenza vaccine. TCRdb recomputed calls from the RT-PCR reads with MiXCR, one row per CDR3 protein. The sample has some 800,000 distinct CDR3 sequences, less than 25% seen once; the top ten hold roughly a tenth. Source: PBMCs from blood, taken roughly 5 days after vaccination. Receptors were obtained from a man aged 45-65 years who received an inactivated influenza vaccine.

This clonotype was recorded at least ten times. The chain couples TRBV10-3 to TRBJ2-2; D is unresolved. V lost 5 bases, J lost 2 bases, and 6 bases lay in between. Germline-derived CDR1 and CDR2 are ENHRY and SYGVKD. The CDR3 is made up of 13 amino acids. CDR3 sequence: CAISPVNTGELFF. In DNA, the CDR3 is TGTGCCATCAGTCCAGTTAACACCGGGGAGCTGTTTTTT.

This clonotype showed up just a few times. V usage is TRBV10-3 and J usage is TRBJ2-6, with D maybe TRBD1 (6 bases). The CDR3 sequence is 18 residues long. CDR1 is ENHRY, CDR2 SYGVKD, per germline. V dropped 0 bases and J dropped 0 bases, with 12 bases sitting between them. The CDR3 DNA sequence: TGTGCCATCAGTGAGTCATGGACAGCGAGCTCTGGGGCCAACGTCCTGACTTTC. Its translation: CAISESWTASSGANVLTF.

This clonotype has ten or more counts. The gene calls are TRBV10-3 and TRBJ2-1, with 10 bases matching TRBD2. Per germline, CDR1 ENHRY and CDR2 SYGVKD. V lost 7 bases to trimming and J lost 4 bases; unmatched junction nucleotides: 7. The CDR3 covers 15 residues. CDR3 loop: CAIMGEREGYNEQFF. CDR3 DNA: TGTGCCATCATGGGCGAGCGGGAGGGGTACAATGAGCAGTTCTTC.

This clonotype was detected many times. V and J are TRBV6-1 and TRBJ2-5; D gene unclear. The germline V and J ends were trimmed by 5 bases and 2 bases, with 6 bases remaining between them. Germline CDR1 MNHNS, CDR2 SASEGT. The CDR3 is 12 residues long. CDR3 sequence: CASSTLQETQYF. CDR3 in DNA: TGTGCCAGCAGTACCCTTCAAGAGACCCAGTACTTC.